These 17 T cell receptor beta chains were sequenced from one sample in a study of T-cell memory formation after mild COVID-19. TCRdb analysed the 5' RACE reads with MiXCR anew, one entry per CDR3 protein. The sample carries 210,000 or so distinct CDR3 sequences, 10% to 13% recorded once. What was sequenced was PBMCs or a T cell subset sorted from them (not recorded which). The receptor source for this set is a young man who had mild COVID-19 (a few samples of this study predate the infection). Cell type and time point are not known.

This clonotype was seen a handful of times. The V call is TRBV5-1, the J call TRBJ2-1, with D uncertain. CDR3 length equals 15 residues. Germline-derived CDR1 and CDR2 are SGHRS and YFSETQ. Deletions cut 1 base from V and 1 base from J, with 9 bases between. CDR3 sequence reads: CASSLQSASYNEQFF. The DNA of the CDR3 is TGCGCCAGCAGCTTGCAGTCAGCGTCCTACAATGAGCAGTTCTTC.

A few counts support this clonotype. This chain links TRBV19 with TRBJ2-3; D not certain. CDR1 is LNHDA and CDR2 is SQIVND in the germline V gene (reference sequence). Trimming shortened V by 8 bases and J by 0 bases, and 15 bases separated the two germline ends. The CDR3 spans 15 residues. The CDR3 sequence: CASGPLSSSTDTQYF. The CDR3 coding sequence is TGTGCCAGTGGCCCGTTGTCGTCTAGCACAGATACGCAGTATTTT.

This clonotype appeared a few times. The chain recombines TRBV20-1 with TRBJ2-7; TRBD1 matches 10 bases. Per germline, CDR1 DFQATT and CDR2 SNEGSKA (reference sequence). CDR3 size: 13 residues. J was trimmed by 3 bases and V by 6 bases; bases with no gene match: 5. CDR3 region: CSAPTGGLYEQYF. CDR3 sequence (DNA): TGCAGTGCCCCGACAGGGGGCCTCTACGAGCAGTACTTC.

There are many counts of this clonotype. The J gene is TRBJ2-5, the V gene TRBV29-1, with 8 bases that match TRBD1. Unmatched junction bases numbered 1, after V lost 3 bases and J lost 4 bases. The CDR3 length is 12 residues. Per germline, CDR1 SQVTM and CDR2 ANQGSEA. The CDR3 sequence: CSVDGQGETQYF. The CDR3 DNA reads TGCAGCGTTGATGGACAGGGAGAGACCCAGTACTTC.

The CDR3 here is CASSLYSDSGNTIYF. The CDR3 DNA reads as TGTGCCAGCAGCTTATATTCAGACTCTGGAAACACCATATATTTT. This rearrangement joins TRBV7-2 to TRBJ1-3; D is unresolved. V was pared by 2 bases and J by 0 bases, with 8 bases between. CDR1 SGHTA and CDR2 FQGNSA come from the germline V gene. The CDR3 covers 15 residues.

V is TRBV6-6 and J is TRBJ1-4, with 8 nucleotides matching TRBD1. In germline, CDR1 is MNHNY, CDR2 SVGAGI (reference sequence). CDR3 length equals 14 residues. V gave up 6 bases and J gave up 4 bases; unmatched junction bases: 4. The CDR3 here is CASSLTGDNEKLFF. In DNA form, the CDR3 reads TGTGCCAGCAGCTTGACAGGGGATAATGAAAAACTGTTTTTT.

This rearrangement joins TRBV5-1 to TRBJ2-7; 7 bases match TRBD1. The CDR3 length is 15 residues. Germline V gene lookup returns CDR1 SGHRS and CDR2 YFSETQ. Trimming at V came to 0 bases and at J to 5 bases, leaving 8 bases not matched to a gene. CDR3 protein: CASSLGDRVRHEQYF. The CDR3 coding sequence is TGCGCCAGCAGCTTGGGAGACAGGGTTCGCCACGAGCAGTACTTC.

This clonotype was picked up a small number of times. The chain is built from TRBV4-3 and TRBJ1-6, with TRBD1 as a possible D gene (6 bases). Germline loops: CDR1 LGHNA, CDR2 YSLEER. Trimming shortened V by 1 base and J by 10 bases, and 14 bases separated the two germline ends. CDR3 length equals 15 residues. In DNA form, the CDR3 reads TGCGCCAGCAGCCAAGCGATACAGGGAAGCTCACCCCTCCACTTT. This gives the protein CASSQAIQGSSPLHF.

The V gene is TRBV5-1, the J gene TRBJ1-1; perhaps TRBD1 as D (5 bases). Germline V gene lookup returns CDR1 SGHRS and CDR2 YFSETQ. The CDR3 contains 14 residues. Deletions cut 5 bases from V and 2 bases from J, with 13 bases between. In nucleotides, the CDR3 is TGCGCCAGCAGGAGGACGGGGGAAAACACTGAAGCTTTCTTT. It codes for CASRRTGENTEAFF.

This chain uses TRBV12-3 or TRBV12-4 with TRBJ1-1, with D perhaps matching TRBD1 (5 bases). Trimming took 7 bases from V and 8 from J, leaving 11 bases between them. The CDR3 sequence is 11 residues long. CDR3 loop: CASTWGGEAFF. In nucleotides, the CDR3 is TGTGCCAGCACTTGGGGGGGGGAAGCTTTCTTT.

This clonotype was detected only a few times. The CDR3 is CASSTTSGVHEQYF. CDR3 in DNA: TGTGCCAGCAGCACGACTAGCGGGGTGCACGAGCAGTACTTC. This chain uses TRBV9 with TRBJ2-7; 11 nucleotides match TRBD2. Germline V gives CDR1 SGDLS, CDR2 YYNGEE. CDR3 length: 14 residues. V was clipped by 4 bases and J by 5 bases; unmatched bases: 5.

The rearrangement joins TRBV12-5 to TRBJ2-7; D might be TRBD2 (5 bases). V was cut by 3 bases and J by 7 bases, with 22 bases left in between. Germline V CDR1 and CDR2: LGHNT, FRNRAP. CDR3 length equals 16 residues. The CDR3 region has the DNA TGTGCTAGTGGTTTCAAATCGGAGGTTATCCCGGGGGAGCAGTACTTC. It translates to CASGFKSEVIPGEQYF. Complete variable domain (other parts from reference TRBV12-5 and TRBJ2-7): DARVTQTPRHKVTEMGQEVTMRCQPILGHNTVFWYRQTMMQGLELLAYFRNRAPLDDSGMPKDRFSAEMPDATLATLKIQPSEPRDSAVYFCASGFKSEVIPGEQYFGPGTRLTVT.

V and J are TRBV12-3 or TRBV12-4 and TRBJ2-7, with 11 bases identical to TRBD1. V lost 5 bases and J lost 2; bases outside the gene matches: 5. The CDR3 runs 15 residues. The CDR3 DNA is TGTGCCAGCAGTGGGGGACAGGGGGTGCCCTACGAGCAGTACGTC. This codes for CASSGGQGVPYEQYV.

V is TRBV7-6 and J is TRBJ2-2; weak D call: TRBD1 (5 bases). Germline loops: CDR1 SGHVS, CDR2 FNYEAQ. V was cut by 2 bases and J by 0 bases, with 10 bases left in between. The CDR3 covers 16 residues. Here the CDR3 reads CASSLMWGANTGELFF. CDR3 DNA sequence: TGTGCCAGCAGCTTAATGTGGGGCGCGAACACCGGGGAGCTGTTTTTT. Filled out from reference TRBV7-6 and TRBJ2-2, the complete variable domain reads GAGVSQSPRYKVTKRGQDVALRCDPISGHVSLYWYRQALGQGPEFLTYFNYEAQQDKSGLPNDRFSAERPEGSISTLTIQRTEQRDSAMYRCASSLMWGANTGELFFGEGSRLTVL.

This clonotype was counted only a few times. This chain connects TRBV24-1 to TRBJ2-5; D is unresolved. This CDR3 is built from 13 residues. The V gene lost 5 bases and the J gene lost 1 base, with 7 bases spanning the gap. Germline V gene lookup returns CDR1 KGHDR and CDR2 SFDVKD. The CDR3 DNA follows: TGTGCCACCAGTGGGGCGGCCCAAGAGACCCAGTACTTC. Translating gives CATSGAAQETQYF.

The genes are TRBV7-2 and TRBJ1-2, with TRBD1 as a possible D gene (6 bases). This CDR3 region has 16 residues. Germline values: CDR1 SGHTA, CDR2 FQGNSA. The ends were cut back, 4 bases at V and 5 bases at J, with 20 bases in the middle. The CDR3 sequence: CASSSSTGRELYGYTF. The CDR3 DNA reads as TGTGCCAGCAGCTCATCAACAGGGAGGGAACTATATGGCTACACCTTC. The variable domain in full, completed from reference TRBV7-2 and TRBJ1-2, reads GAGVSQSPSNKVTEKGKDVELRCDPISGHTALYWYRQSLGQGLEFLIYFQGNSAPDKSGLPSDRFSAERTGGSVSTLTIQRTQQEDSAVYLCASSSSTGRELYGYTFGSGTRLTVV.

V and J are TRBV20-1 and TRBJ1-3; 7 nucleotides line up with TRBD1. The ends lost 2 bases at V and 7 bases at J; junction bases unmatched: 11. Germline V lookup: CDR1 DFQATT, CDR2 SNEGSKA (reference sequence). The CDR3 is made up of 15 amino acids. The chain's CDR3 is CSARSDRDFGNTIYF. The CDR3 coding sequence is TGCAGTGCTAGATCTGACAGGGACTTCGGGAACACCATATATTTT.